Listed here are 23 T cell receptor beta chains from one sample, sequenced in a study of shared clonotypes between healthy human individuals. Produced via immunoSEQ multiplex PCR; TCRdb's table is partial and in-frame only. The sample lists 1,100,000 or so clones, 75% to 85% occurring once. The sequenced sample consisted of memory CD4+ T cells from PBMCs. Subset reported: CD45RA-negative fraction. Receptors originate from a man aged 18 to 35 in good health. Some clones in this sample may be carry-over from other donors' samples.

CDR3 residues: CASSFGGLMNTEAFF. CDR3 DNA sequence: TGTGCCAGCAGTTTTGGGGGGCTGATGAACACTGAAGCTTTCTTT. The chain links TRBV28 to TRBJ1-1, with a possible D match to TRBD1 (6 bases). CDR3 length equals 15 residues. The germline CDR1 and CDR2 sequences are MDHEN and SYDVKM. The V end lost 3 bases, the J end lost 0 bases, and 11 bases lay between the germline ends.

CDR3 sequence reads: CASRRNLEYLNYGYTF. CDR3 DNA sequence: TGTGCCAGCAGAAGAAATCTGGAATACCTCAACTATGGCTACACCTTC. The chain employs TRBV11-2 and TRBJ1-2; D gene ambiguous. The germline V and J ends were trimmed by 6 bases and 2 bases, with 19 bases remaining between them. Per the germline V gene, CDR1 is SGHAT and CDR2 is FQNNGV. The CDR3 totals 16 residues.

This chain uses TRBV18 with TRBJ2-5; D is undetermined. Trimming took off 0 bases at V and 7 bases at J, with 9 bases between the two ends. CDR3 size: 13 residues. The germline V gene encodes CDR1 KGHSH and CDR2 LQKENI. CDR3 region: CASSPPSLPTQYF. The DNA for the CDR3 is TGTGCCAGCTCACCACCTTCCCTACCGACCCAGTACTTC.

This chain connects TRBV4-1 to TRBJ2-7; D remains ambiguous. This CDR3 region has 16 residues. Germline V gene data show CDR1 as MGHRA and CDR2 as YSYEKL. The V end lost 3 bases, the J end lost 2 bases, and 17 bases lay between the germline ends. This CDR3 reads CASSHGSAYSPYEQYF. The CDR3 coding sequence is TGCGCCAGCAGCCACGGGTCGGCCTACTCTCCCTACGAGCAGTACTTC.

This clone is a singleton in its sample. The chain has TRBV7-8 and TRBJ1-2; possible D gene TRBD1, 6 bases. Germline values: CDR1 SGHVS, CDR2 FQNEAQ. This CDR3 contains 15 residues. Between the trimmed V and J ends, which lost 5 bases and 4 bases, there was a span of 17 bases. The chain's CDR3 is CASSQRDTAGYGYTF. CDR3 DNA sequence: TGTGCCAGCAGCCAAAGGGACACGGCGGGCTATGGCTACACCTTC. Filled out from reference TRBV7-8 and TRBJ1-2, the complete variable domain reads GAGVSQSPRYKVAKRGQDVALRCDPISGHVSLFWYQQALGQGPEFLTYFQNEAQLDKSGLPSDRFFAERPEGSVSTLKIQRTQQEDSAVYLCASSQRDTAGYGYTFGSGTRLTVV.

On this clone: Possible read error: a much larger clone is one base away. This chain joins TRBV6-1 and TRBJ2-1; 9 bases agree with TRBD2. Germline CDR1 is MNHNS and CDR2 is SASEGT. V lost 7 bases and J lost 9; bases outside the gene matches: 13. The CDR3 has 15 amino acids. CDR3: CASIPGTSFTREQFF. For the CDR3, the DNA is TGTGCCAGCATACCCGGGACTAGCTTTACTCGTGAGCAGTTCTTC.

This sequence joins TRBV15 and TRBJ2-2; D is undetermined. The CDR3 is made up of 18 amino acids. Trimming cost V 0 bases and J 6 bases, with 20 bases left between them. The germline V gene encodes CDR1 LNHNV and CDR2 YYDKDF (reference sequence). The CDR3 nucleotides read TGTGCCACCAGCAGAGATTCAATAAGGGATTATCAGTCCGGGGAGCTGTTTTTT. This sequence encodes CATSRDSIRDYQSGELFF.

This clone occurred once. This chain uses TRBV18 with TRBJ2-7; TRBD2 is a possible D gene (6 bases). V lost 2 bases and J 2 bases, leaving 10 bases between the germline ends. CDR1 is KGHSH and CDR2 is LQKENI in the germline V gene. This CDR3 region has 14 residues. The DNA of the CDR3 is TGTGCCAGCTCACCATCGGGCGGGACCTACGAGCAGTACTTC. Protein sequence: CASSPSGGTYEQYF.

This clone was seen a handful of times. The V gene is TRBV4-1, the J gene TRBJ1-5; perhaps TRBD1 as D (5 bases). Trimming left V 0 bases short and J 9 bases short, with 15 bases between. The CDR3 is 15 amino acids. Germline CDR1 and CDR2: MGHRA and YSYEKL. The CDR3 sequence is CASSQDGTEGRPQHF. CDR3 DNA sequence: TGCGCCAGCAGCCAAGACGGGACCGAGGGTCGGCCCCAGCATTTT.

J is TRBJ1-1 and V is TRBV2; D not certain. V shed 9 bases and J shed 4 bases, with 12 bases lying between them. There are 12 residues in the CDR3. CDR1 is SNHLY and CDR2 is FYNNEI in the germline V gene. CDR3 coding DNA: TGTGCCAGTCGAGCCGATGTCACTGAAGCTTTCTTT. Amino acids: CASRADVTEAFF.

In its sample, this clone was seen a few times. This rearrangement joins TRBV19 to TRBJ1-1; TRBD1 agrees at 7 bases. This CDR3 is 14 amino acids long. V lost 4 bases and J lost 5; bases outside the gene matches: 7. Germline V gene lookup returns CDR1 LNHDA and CDR2 SQIVND (reference sequence). The CDR3 loop reads CASSSRQGVTEAFF. The CDR3 DNA follows: TGTGCCAGTAGTAGCCGACAGGGTGTTACTGAAGCTTTCTTT.

The chain uses TRBV7-2 and TRBJ1-4; no clear D. V shed 5 bases and J shed 10 bases, with 11 bases lying between them. Germline assignment: CDR1 SGHTA and CDR2 FQGNSA. CDR3 length: 12 amino acids. CDR3 residues: CASSRYSGKLFF. The CDR3 DNA follows: TGTGCCAGCAGCCGTTACTCGGGAAAACTGTTTTTT.

J is TRBJ2-5 and V is TRBV29-1, with a weak D call TRBD1 (6 bases). The length of the CDR3 is 12 residues. Per germline, CDR1 SQVTM and CDR2 ANQGSEA. Between the trimmed V and J ends, which lost 5 bases and 9 bases, there was a span of 16 bases. CDR3 in amino acids: CSVNKGHQAQYF. In nucleotides, the CDR3 is TGCAGCGTTAATAAGGGACACCAGGCCCAGTACTTC.

The chain recombines TRBV4-1 with TRBJ1-1, with a possible D match to TRBD1 (6 bases). From germline, CDR1 is MGHRA and CDR2 YSYEKL. Trimming took off 1 base at V and 7 bases at J, with 10 bases between the two ends. The CDR3 totals 13 residues. CDR3 region: CASSQVIGGEAFF. In nucleotides, the CDR3 is TGCGCCAGCAGCCAAGTGATAGGGGGTGAAGCTTTCTTT.

The V and J genes are TRBV9 and TRBJ2-1, with TRBD2 matching 9 bases. The CDR3 length is 18 residues. V shed 4 bases and J 0 bases; nucleotides not matched to a gene: 11. The germline gives CDR1 SGDLS, CDR2 YYNGEE. The CDR3 reads CASSPSGRHRSSYNEQFF. DNA for the CDR3: TGTGCCAGCAGCCCGAGCGGGAGGCACAGAAGCTCCTACAATGAGCAGTTCTTC.

This chain links TRBV4-2 with TRBJ2-5; 10 bases line up with TRBD2. The CDR3 is made up of 18 amino acids. V shed 1 base and J 5 bases; nucleotides not matched to a gene: 13. Per germline, CDR1 LGHNA and CDR2 YNFKEQ. The chain's CDR3 is CASSQGLASGSGSETQYF. The CDR3 DNA reads TGTGCCAGCAGCCAAGGATTGGCTAGCGGGAGTGGGTCGGAGACCCAGTACTTC.

V gene TRBV2 combines with J gene TRBJ1-2, with TRBD1 matching 10 bases. This CDR3 comprises 14 residues. Germline assignment: CDR1 SNHLY and CDR2 FYNNEI. Unmatched junction bases numbered 7, after V lost 5 bases and J lost 7 bases. As DNA, the CDR3 is TGTGCCAGCAGTCGGGACAGGGGAGGAAGTGGCTACACCTTC. This gives the protein CASSRDRGGSGYTF.

This clone was recorded only once. One end of the junction fails to match germline, which may point to a read error. This chain joins TRBV6-1 and TRBJ1-5, with a possible D match to TRBD1 (5 bases). The germline CDR1 and CDR2 sequences are MNHNS and SASEGT. The length of the CDR3 is 15 residues. The CDR3 region has the DNA TGTGCCAGCAGGGAAGGACATAATAGCAATCAGCCCCAGCATTTT. Translating gives CASREGHNSNQPQHF.

This chain joins TRBV28 and TRBJ1-5; TRBD1 matches 8 bases. Unmatched junction bases numbered 22, after V lost 5 bases and J lost 4 bases. The CDR3 has 20 residues. Germline loops: CDR1 MDHEN, CDR2 SYDVKM. Here the CDR3 DNA reads TGTGCCAGCAGTCCGCCCTTCAGGACAGGGAAGAGGTTGGGGAATCAGCCCCAGCATTTT. It codes for CASSPPFRTGKRLGNQPQHF.

The chain has TRBV4-2 and TRBJ2-2; D tentatively reads TRBD1 or TRBD2 (5 bases each). Per the germline V gene, CDR1 is LGHNA and CDR2 is YNFKEQ. This CDR3 region has 15 residues. The germline V and J ends were trimmed by 5 bases and 1 base, with 11 bases remaining between them. The CDR3: CASSFGAGNTGELFF. DNA of the CDR3: TGTGCCAGCAGCTTCGGGGCGGGGAACACCGGGGAGCTGTTTTTT.

The table lists this clone with a few counts. The chain carries TRBV5-4 and TRBJ2-5, with D perhaps given as TRBD1 or TRBD2 (6 bases each). This CDR3 contains 15 residues. Between the trimmed V and J ends, which lost 4 bases and 4 bases, there was a span of 17 bases. The germline CDR1 and CDR2 sequences are SGHNT and YYREEE (reference sequence). The CDR3 region has the DNA TGTGCCAGCAGCCCCAGTGGAGGGGGAGGAGAGACCCAGTACTTC. Amino acid sequence: CASSPSGGGGETQYF.

The gene calls are TRBV11-2 and TRBJ1-2; D gene unclear. Germline lookup yields CDR1 SGHAT and CDR2 FQNNGV. Trimming left V 0 bases short and J 4 bases short, with 6 bases between. There are 13 residues in the CDR3. As DNA, the CDR3 is TGTGCCAGCAGCTTAGACACCGCCTATGGCTACACCTTC. Translating it yields CASSLDTAYGYTF.

This rearrangement joins TRBV25-1 to TRBJ2-7; 10 bases map to TRBD2. Trimming took 5 bases from V and 4 from J; bases not matched to a gene: 5. CDR3 length: 14 residues. Germline lookup yields CDR1 MGHDK and CDR2 SYGVNS. CDR3 coding DNA: TGTGCCAGCAGTCTAGCGGGAGATCGGTACGAGCAGTACTTC. Amino acid sequence: CASSLAGDRYEQYF.